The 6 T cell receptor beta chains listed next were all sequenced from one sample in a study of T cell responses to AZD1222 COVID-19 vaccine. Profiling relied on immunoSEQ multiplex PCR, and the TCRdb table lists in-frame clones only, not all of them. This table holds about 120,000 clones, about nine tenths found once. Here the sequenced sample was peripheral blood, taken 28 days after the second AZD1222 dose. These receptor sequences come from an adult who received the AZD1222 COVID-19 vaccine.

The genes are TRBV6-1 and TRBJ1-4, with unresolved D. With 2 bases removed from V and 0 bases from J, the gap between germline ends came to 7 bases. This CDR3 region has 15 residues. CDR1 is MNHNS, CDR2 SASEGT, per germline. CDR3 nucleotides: TGTGCCAGCAGTGAATTCGTGACAACTAATGAAAAACTGTTTTTT. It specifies CASSEFVTTNEKLFF.

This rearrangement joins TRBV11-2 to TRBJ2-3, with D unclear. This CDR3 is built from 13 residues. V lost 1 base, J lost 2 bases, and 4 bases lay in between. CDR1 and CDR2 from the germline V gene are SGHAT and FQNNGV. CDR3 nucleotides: TGTGCCAGCAGCTTAGCTAACACAGATACGCAGTATTTT. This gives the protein CASSLANTDTQYF.

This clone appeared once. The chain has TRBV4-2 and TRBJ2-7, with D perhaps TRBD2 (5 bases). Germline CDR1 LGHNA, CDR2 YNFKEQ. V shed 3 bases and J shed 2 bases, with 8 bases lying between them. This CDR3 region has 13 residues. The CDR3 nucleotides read TGTGCCAGCAGCCACAGCGGCCCCTACGAGCAGTACTTC. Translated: CASSHSGPYEQYF.

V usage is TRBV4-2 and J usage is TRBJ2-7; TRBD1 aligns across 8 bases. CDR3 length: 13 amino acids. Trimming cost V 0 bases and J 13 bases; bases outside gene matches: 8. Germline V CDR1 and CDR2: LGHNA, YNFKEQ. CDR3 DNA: TGTGCCAGCAGCCAAGACCAAGGGACAGGAAGCTACTTC. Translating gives CASSQDQGTGSYF.

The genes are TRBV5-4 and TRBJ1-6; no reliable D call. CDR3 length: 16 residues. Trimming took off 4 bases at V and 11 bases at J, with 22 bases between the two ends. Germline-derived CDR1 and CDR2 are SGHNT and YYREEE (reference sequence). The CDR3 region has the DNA TGTGCCAGCAGCCCCAACCTGGCCCCGGTGGGGACACCCCTCCACTTT. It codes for CASSPNLAPVGTPLHF.

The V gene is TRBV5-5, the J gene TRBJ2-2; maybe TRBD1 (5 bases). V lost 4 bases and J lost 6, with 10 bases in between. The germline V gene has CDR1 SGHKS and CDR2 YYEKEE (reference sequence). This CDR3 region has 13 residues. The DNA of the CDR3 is TGTGCCAGCAGCCTCAGGGATCCCGGGGAGCTGTTTTTT. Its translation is CASSLRDPGELFF.